This record looks at one TCR beta chain sequence and its context. There are many counts of this clonotype. What this receptor recognizes is not known. It has no much larger one-base neighbor in the sample; base qualities were not kept. The time point label on this specimen signifies: sample taken at primary tumor resection. Donors were under 95 patients with early-stage, untreated non-small cell lung cancer from the lung TRACERx cohort. TCR sequencing used whole RNA extracted from tumor and nontumor lung tissue, or from cryopreserved PBMC samples, without cell sorting. Patients were selected for TCR sequencing only if sufficient RNA was available from at least two tumor regions. This record comes from a study of spatial heterogeneity in lung cancer (dated by TCRdb to about 2019). Regarding the study in general: Beta-chain transcripts were consistently detected in greater numbers than alpha-chain transcripts, which likely reflected higher beta-chain transcript abundance. In the raw uncorrected reads, each unique combination of TCR and UMI appeared on average more than ten times. The study quantitatively compared TCR alpha and beta repertoires across multiple tumor regions, matched nontumor lung and blood in non-small cell lung cancer. Nonsynonymous mutation counts, determined by whole-exome sequencing of tumor tissue, were related to TCR repertoire features. Both alpha and beta chains were TCR-sequenced in samples taken at surgery, namely 220 tumor regions, fewer than 80 matched nontumor lung samples and over 55 PBMC samples.

From the cysteine through the phenylalanine, the CDR3 covers 17 amino acids. Of all the DNA, just the CDR3 is kept, 51 bases in frame from base 1. The germline V gene gives CDR1 as SGHTA and CDR2 as FQGNSA. Germline trimming: 2 bases from V, 4 bases from J; junction bases outside gene matches: 6. The protocol used for the library was 5' RACE. The sequencer listed for this sample is NextSeq 500. The TCR library protocol attached a unique molecular identifier to each TCR cDNA molecule to allow correction of PCR and sequencing errors. The study's processing was this. TCR identification, UMI-based error correction and CDR3 extraction were all carried out with Decombinator tools. TCRs above a frequency of 2 per 1,000, corresponding to the top 1% of the tumor frequency distribution, were defined as expanded. Rényi diversity was computed with the R vegan package after subsampling each repertoire 100 times to 5,000 TCRs. CDR3 similarity networks were built from amino acid triplet string-kernel similarity, connecting CDR3s with pairwise similarity above 0.82. TCRdb reran the public reads through fastp at Q25 and MiXCR, keeping productive beta chains. Under each unique CDR3 protein, matching rows form one entry showing the most common genes and DNA. These V and J calls rely on TCRdb rather than the paper's analysis. Across this sample there are 90,000 to 95,000 distinct CDR3 sequences, with about 12% seen only once. The top ten hold under 50% of the sample.

What the study reported, not specific to this receptor: Ubiquitous expanded tumor TCRs showed up in blood more often at tumor resection than at routine follow-up. Additional single-cell paired TCR alpha and beta sequencing was considered necessary to confirm, at a functional level, the hypothesis that regional TCRs recognize regional mutations.

The chain employs TRBV7-2 and TRBJ2-3; TRBD2 fits 13 bases in the junction. The input for sequencing was PBMCs, taken at surgery. This clonotype was sampled from a male donor with early-stage non-small cell lung cancer. The DNA reads TGTGCCAGCAGCTTACGGACTAGCGGGGGCTTGGCAGATACGCAGTATTTT. It is translated as CASSLRTSGGLADTQYF. Reference TRBV7-2 and TRBJ2-3 genes cover what lies past the CDR3, so the full variable domain is GAGVSQSPSNKVTEKGKDVELRCDPISGHTALYWYRQSLGQGLEFLIYFQGNSAPDKSGLPSDRFSAERTGGSVSTLTIQRTQQEDSAVYLCASSLRTSGGLADTQYFGPGTRLTVL.